This is a list of T cell receptor beta chains from one sample in a study of regulatory T cells in long-lasting Graves disease. Using its own MiXCR run on the multiplex PCR reads, TCRdb lists one record per CDR3 protein. The table records around 400,000 distinct CDR3 sequences, about 11% of them present only once. The same data also went into a second study, on T cells in Graves' hyperthyroidism and ophthalmopathy.

The sample was peripheral blood mononuclear cells (PBMCs), taken at new diagnosis, from a patient treated with antithyroid drugs. These receptor sequences come from a woman in her late teens or twenties with Graves disease. Both conserved end residues are part of each CDR3. A D gene is named only where the DNA matches it firmly. A clone size is listed for some rows: how often the clone was seen (once, few, many), or a class if it is expanded.

TRBV27	TRBJ2-7	many	TRBD2	CASSLTSGYEQYF	TGTGCCAGCAGTCTGACTAGCGGCTACGAGCAGTACTTC
TRBV2	TRBJ1-2	many	-	CASSESVDYGYTF	TGTGCCAGCAGTGAGTCTGTTGACTATGGCTACACCTTC
TRBV7-9	TRBJ2-2	-	-	CASSLGIGILAGELFF	TGTGCCAGCAGCTTAGGAATTGGGATATTAGCCGGGGAGCTGTTTTTT
TRBV11-2	TRBJ2-2	many	-	CASSYGGGSVNTGELFF	TGTGCCAGCAGCTATGGAGGGGGCTCGGTCAACACCGGGGAGCTGTTTTTT
TRBV20-1	TRBJ2-7	many	-	CSARGRASYEQYF	TGCAGTGCTAGAGGGAGGGCAAGCTACGAGCAGTACTTC
TRBV19	TRBJ1-2	few	-	CASRLEGDYGYTF	TGTGCCAGTAGATTGGAGGGCGACTATGGCTACACCTTC
TRBV12-3/TRBV12-4	TRBJ1-1	many	-	CASSLKQGTNTEAFF	TGTGCCAGCAGTCTGAAGCAGGGTACGAACACTGAAGCTTTCTTT
TRBV7-9	TRBJ2-7	many	-	CASSLALGELRGYEQYF	TGTGCCAGCAGCTTAGCGCTCGGGGAGCTCAGGGGCTACGAGCAGTACTTC
TRBV7-6	TRBJ2-2	once	-	CASSLLASNTGELFF	TGTGCCAGCAGCTTACTAGCGTCGAACACCGGGGAGCTGTTTTTT
TRBV6-5	TRBJ2-7	few	TRBD1	CASSYGQDSYEQYF	TGTGCCAGCAGTTACGGACAGGACTCCTACGAGCAGTACTTC
TRBV5-1	TRBJ2-3	many	-	CASNGGLVRDTQYF	TGCGCCAGCAACGGGGGCCTCGTACGAGATACGCAGTATTTT
TRBV28	TRBJ2-7	few	-	CASNLGSGQSYEQYF	TGTGCCAGCAACCTCGGCAGCGGACAATCCTACGAGCAGTACTTC
TRBV12-3/TRBV12-4	TRBJ2-1	many	TRBD2	CASSLVVAGLEQFF	TGTGCCAGCAGTTTGGTCGTAGCGGGACTTGAGCAGTTCTTC
TRBV7-6	TRBJ2-1	many	TRBD2	CASSLDRPSGVSPRSYNEQFF	TGTGCCAGCAGCTTAGATCGACCTAGCGGGGTGTCCCCACGCTCCTACAATGAGCAGTTCTTC
TRBV12-3/TRBV12-4	TRBJ2-1	many	TRBD1	CASSQGQGLYNEQFF	TGTGCCAGCAGTCAGGGACAGGGCCTATACAATGAGCAGTTCTTC
TRBV4-3	TRBJ2-3	-	TRBD2	CASSQAGLVLPQYF	TGCGCCAGCAGCCAAGCGGGACTAGTCCTGCCGCAGTATTTT
TRBV29-1	TRBJ1-2	many	-	CSVFSPDNYGYTF	TGCAGCGTTTTTTCGCCAGATAACTATGGCTACACCTTC